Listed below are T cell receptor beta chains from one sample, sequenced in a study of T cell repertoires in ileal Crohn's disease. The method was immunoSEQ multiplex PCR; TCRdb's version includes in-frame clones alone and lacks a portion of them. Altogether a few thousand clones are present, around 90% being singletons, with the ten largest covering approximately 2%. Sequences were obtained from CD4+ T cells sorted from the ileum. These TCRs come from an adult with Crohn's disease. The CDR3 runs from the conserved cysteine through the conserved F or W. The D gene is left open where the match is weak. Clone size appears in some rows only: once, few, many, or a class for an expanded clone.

DNA: TGTGCCAGCAGCCCGGGACAGGGAGGAGAGACCCAGTACTTC
CDR3: CASSPGQGGETQYF
J: TRBJ2-5
V: TRBV9
size: -
D: TRBD1

DNA: TGTGCCAGCAGCTCCGACAGGGGGGAGCAGTACTTC
CDR3: CASSSDRGEQYF
J: TRBJ2-7
V: TRBV6-5
size: -
D: TRBD1

DNA: TGTGCCAGCAGTGCGTCGACAGCAACTAATGAAAAACTGTTTTTT
CDR3: CASSASTATNEKLFF
J: TRBJ1-4
V: TRBV28
size: -
D: -

DNA: TGTGCCAGCAGTTACTCGCCGGGGTACACCGGGGAGCTGTTTTTT
CDR3: CASSYSPGYTGELFF
J: TRBJ2-2
V: TRBV6-5
size: -
D: -

DNA: TGTGCCAGCACCGGAGTGGGTACGGGGGACGAGCAGTACTTC
CDR3: CASTGVGTGDEQYF
J: TRBJ2-7
V: TRBV5-5
size: -
D: -

DNA: TGTGCCAGTAGTAATCAGGATAGCAATCAGCCCCAGCATTTT
CDR3: CASSNQDSNQPQHF
J: TRBJ1-5
V: TRBV19
size: -
D: -

DNA: TGTGCCAGCAGCCCCATAGGACAGGGGGAAGCTTTCTTT
CDR3: CASSPIGQGEAFF
J: TRBJ1-1
V: TRBV7-3
size: once
D: TRBD1

DNA: TGTGCCAGCAGCTTAGGGCAACCTGGGGCCAACGTCCTGACTTTC
CDR3: CASSLGQPGANVLTF
J: TRBJ2-6
V: TRBV7-3
size: -
D: -

DNA: TGTGCCTGGAGTTCAGGCGCCTACACCGGGGAGCTGTTTTTT
CDR3: CAWSSGAYTGELFF
J: TRBJ2-2
V: TRBV30
size: -
D: -

DNA: TGTGCCAGTAGGTTCCTAGATACGCAGTATTTT
CDR3: CASRFLDTQYF
J: TRBJ2-3
V: TRBV19
size: -
D: -

DNA: TGTGCCAGCAGTTTATCAGGGATTGGCAATCAGCCCCAGCATTTT
CDR3: CASSLSGIGNQPQHF
J: TRBJ1-5
V: TRBV28
size: once
D: -

DNA: TGTGCCAGCAGCTTCGAGGGAGGGCCCGTTTACAATGAGCAGTTCTTC
CDR3: CASSFEGGPVYNEQFF
J: TRBJ2-1
V: TRBV7-8
size: -
D: TRBD2

DNA: TGTGCCAGCAGCCAACCGACAGGAAGCAATCAGCCCCAGCATTTT
CDR3: CASSQPTGSNQPQHF
J: TRBJ1-5
V: TRBV4-2
size: -
D: -

DNA: TGTGCCACATTGACAGGGTATTCCTTAACAGGGGGCTATCGACACTATGGCTACACCTTC
CDR3: CATLTGYSLTGGYRHYGYTF
J: TRBJ1-2
V: TRBV30
size: -
D: TRBD1

DNA: TGTGCCAGCAGCTTAGCACTAGCGGGGGGGGATGAGCAGTTCTTC
CDR3: CASSLALAGGDEQFF
J: TRBJ2-1
V: TRBV7-9
size: -
D: TRBD2

DNA: TGTGCCAGCAGCTTAGGAGCCCACGAGCAGTACTTC
CDR3: CASSLGAHEQYF
J: TRBJ2-7
V: TRBV11-2
size: -
D: -

DNA: TGTGCCAGCTCACCCACGGCGGGGGTGGAGCAGTACTTC
CDR3: CASSPTAGVEQYF
J: TRBJ2-7
V: TRBV18
size: -
D: TRBD2

DNA: TGTGCCAGCACCCTGCCTAGCGGGGCGAGTGGGAATGAGCAGTTCTTC
CDR3: CASTLPSGASGNEQFF
J: TRBJ2-1
V: TRBV28
size: -
D: TRBD2

DNA: TGCGCCAGCAGCCAAGAACGGAGAGATACGCAGTATTTT
CDR3: CASSQERRDTQYF
J: TRBJ2-3
V: TRBV4-3
size: once
D: -

DNA: TGCAGCGTTCCCGACAGGGTTGTAAGCTACACCTTC
CDR3: CSVPDRVVSYTF
J: TRBJ1-2
V: TRBV29-1
size: once
D: TRBD1

DNA: TGCGCCAGCAGCTTGGCGGGGACAGGGAAGATAGATACGCAGTATTTT
CDR3: CASSLAGTGKIDTQYF
J: TRBJ2-3
V: TRBV5-1
size: -
D: TRBD1

DNA: TGTGCCAGCAGCTTGCGGCTAGCGGGGGGGCATGAGCAGTTCTTC
CDR3: CASSLRLAGGHEQFF
J: TRBJ2-1
V: TRBV5-4
size: few
D: TRBD2

DNA: TGTGCCAGCAGCTTAATGGCGGGAGTCAATGAGCAGTTCTTC
CDR3: CASSLMAGVNEQFF
J: TRBJ2-1
V: TRBV7-3
size: -
D: TRBD2

DNA: TGTGCCAGCAGCTCCAACAGCGGGGGGGCTATCGGGGAGCTGTTTTTT
CDR3: CASSSNSGGAIGELFF
J: TRBJ2-2
V: TRBV7-3
size: -
D: TRBD2

DNA: TGTGCCAGCAGCTTAGGTGGCAGGGTTGGCTACACCTTC
CDR3: CASSLGGRVGYTF
J: TRBJ1-2
V: TRBV7-9
size: -
D: -

DNA: TGTGCCAGCAGCTTAGTCAGTGGGGGCGCAGATACGCAGTATTTT
CDR3: CASSLVSGGADTQYF
J: TRBJ2-3
V: TRBV7-2
size: -
D: -

DNA: TGTGCCAGCTCACTCGCGGGTTCCTACGAGCAGTACTTC
CDR3: CASSLAGSYEQYF
J: TRBJ2-7
V: TRBV11-3
size: few
D: -

DNA: TGCAGCGTTGGACTAGCGGGGACCGGGGAGCTGTTTTTT
CDR3: CSVGLAGTGELFF
J: TRBJ2-2
V: TRBV29-1
size: -
D: TRBD2

DNA: TGTGCCAGCAGCCCAGGACAGGGGGCGCGGTACGAGCAGTACTTC
CDR3: CASSPGQGARYEQYF
J: TRBJ2-7
V: TRBV7-2
size: -
D: TRBD1

DNA: TGTGCCAGTAGTATCGGGCGGGACACTGAAGCTTTCTTT
CDR3: CASSIGRDTEAFF
J: TRBJ1-1
V: TRBV19
size: -
D: -

DNA: TGTGCCAGTAGTATACAGGGGACAGCGTCCTATAATTCACCCCTCCACTTT
CDR3: CASSIQGTASYNSPLHF
J: TRBJ1-6
V: TRBV19
size: -
D: TRBD1

DNA: TGCAGCGTTGGTGGACAGGGCTACGAGCAGTACTTC
CDR3: CSVGGQGYEQYF
J: TRBJ2-7
V: TRBV29-1
size: -
D: TRBD1

DNA: TGTGCCAGCAGTTACGACAGGGGGTCGATCGGGGAGCTGTTTTTT
CDR3: CASSYDRGSIGELFF
J: TRBJ2-2
V: TRBV6-6
size: -
D: TRBD1

DNA: TGTGCCAGCACGGTAGACAGGTCGAACACTGAAGCTTTCTTT
CDR3: CASTVDRSNTEAFF
J: TRBJ1-1
V: TRBV7-9
size: -
D: -

DNA: TGTGCCTGGGGGGGACGGGACAGGGAAGTCACCGGGGAGCTGTTTTTT
CDR3: CAWGGRDREVTGELFF
J: TRBJ2-2
V: TRBV30
size: -
D: TRBD1

DNA: TGCAGCACCTCTTCCTCCGGGACAGCGCAAGTGGGTGGCTACACCTTC
CDR3: CSTSSSGTAQVGGYTF
J: TRBJ1-2
V: TRBV29-1
size: -
D: TRBD1

DNA: TGTGCCAGCAGCCGTGGGGGCGCCTACGAGCAGTACTTC
CDR3: CASSRGGAYEQYF
J: TRBJ2-7
V: TRBV7-2
size: -
D: -

DNA: TGTGCCAGCAGTTCCGGGACTCTACTAGCCAAAAACATTCAGTACTTC
CDR3: CASSSGTLLAKNIQYF
J: TRBJ2-4
V: TRBV28
size: -
D: -

DNA: TGCGCCAGCAGCTTGGTTCTAGCGGGGAAAGAGACCCAGTACTTC
CDR3: CASSLVLAGKETQYF
J: TRBJ2-5
V: TRBV5-1
size: -
D: TRBD2

DNA: TGTGCCAGCAGCTTAGATTGGGCGGGACCCCGCGAGCAGTACTTC
CDR3: CASSLDWAGPREQYF
J: TRBJ2-7
V: TRBV7-2
size: -
D: -

DNA: TGTGCCTGGAGTGTAAGGGGGCGGGTCACTGAAGCTTTCTTT
CDR3: CAWSVRGRVTEAFF
J: TRBJ1-1
V: TRBV30
size: once
D: TRBD1

DNA: TGTGCCAGTAGTGCACGGACAGGGGGAGGGAACACTGAAGCTTTCTTT
CDR3: CASSARTGGGNTEAFF
J: TRBJ1-1
V: TRBV19
size: -
D: TRBD1

DNA: TGTGCCAGCAGCCCCTATCAGGGTCATTCCTACAATGAGCAGTTCTTC
CDR3: CASSPYQGHSYNEQFF
J: TRBJ2-1
V: TRBV7-9
size: -
D: -

DNA: TGTGCCAGCAGCTTAGTAAACACTGAAGCTTTCTTT
CDR3: CASSLVNTEAFF
J: TRBJ1-1
V: TRBV7-2
size: -
D: -

DNA: TGTGCCAGCTCACCACTAGGGAGAGAGCGGGACGAGCAGTACTTC
CDR3: CASSPLGRERDEQYF
J: TRBJ2-7
V: TRBV18
size: -
D: -

DNA: TGTGCCACCAGCAGCACCACGGGTCGGGTGGATACGCAGTATTTT
CDR3: CATSSTTGRVDTQYF
J: TRBJ2-3
V: TRBV15
size: -
D: -

DNA: TGTGCCAGCAGCCAACCCGGGACAGATAAAAATTCACCCCTCCACTTT
CDR3: CASSQPGTDKNSPLHF
J: TRBJ1-6
V: TRBV7-2
size: -
D: TRBD1

DNA: TGCGCCAGCAGCCCCCGGACAGGGGTGGACCAGCCCCAGCATTTT
CDR3: CASSPRTGVDQPQHF
J: TRBJ1-5
V: TRBV5-1
size: -
D: TRBD1

DNA: TGTGCCAGCTCCCAGCGAGGAACAGATACGCAGTATTTT
CDR3: CASSQRGTDTQYF
J: TRBJ2-3
V: TRBV18
size: -
D: -

DNA: TGTGCCAGCAGTTTACTAGCGGGAGGTTTCGAGCAGTACTTC
CDR3: CASSLLAGGFEQYF
J: TRBJ2-7
V: TRBV28
size: -
D: TRBD2

DNA: TGTGCCAGTAAAGGGACAGGTAGGCGCAATGAGCAGTTCTTC
CDR3: CASKGTGRRNEQFF
J: TRBJ2-1
V: TRBV19
size: -
D: TRBD1

DNA: TGTGCCAGCAGTTTTGGAGGGATGGGGCGCGAGCAGTACTTC
CDR3: CASSFGGMGREQYF
J: TRBJ2-7
V: TRBV28
size: -
D: -

DNA: TGTGCCAGCAGCAAACAGACAGGTAACGAGGAGACCCAGTACTTC
CDR3: CASSKQTGNEETQYF
J: TRBJ2-5
V: TRBV5-4
size: -
D: -

DNA: TGTGCCAGCAGCTTTAACGGTTACAGCTCCTACGAGCAGTACTTC
CDR3: CASSFNGYSSYEQYF
J: TRBJ2-7
V: TRBV7-2
size: -
D: -

DNA: TGCGCCAGCAGCTCGCTTCCCCGGGACACCTCCTACGAGCAGTACTTC
CDR3: CASSSLPRDTSYEQYF
J: TRBJ2-7
V: TRBV5-1
size: -
D: -